This is a list of T cell receptor beta chains from one sample in a study of OX40 agonist ivuxolimab in advanced cancers. The data were produced by immunoSEQ multiplex PCR, yet TCRdb's version contains in-frame clones alone and is incomplete. The sample includes roughly 63,000 clones, roughly 86% of them seen just once. Source: CD4+ or CD8+ T cells sorted from blood, taken in a trial of the OX40 agonist ivuxolimab. These receptor sequences come from an adult with an advanced solid tumor such as melanoma, head and neck, liver or kidney cancer. Both conserved end residues are part of each CDR3. A D gene is named only where the DNA matches it firmly. Only some rows state a clone size, as once, few, many or a class for expanded clones.

D gene	clone size	V gene	J gene	CDR3 protein	CDR3 DNA
-	-	TRBV19	TRBJ2-4	CASRQGYKNIQYF	TGTGCCAGTAGACAGGGCTACAAAAACATTCAGTACTTC
TRBD2	-	TRBV7-9	TRBJ2-1	CASSRTSGPTNNEQFF	TGTGCCAGCAGCCGGACTAGCGGGCCCACAAACAATGAGCAGTTCTTC
-	-	TRBV18	TRBJ1-5	CTSSLTGQKPQHF	TGTACCAGCTCCCTCACGGGGCAGAAGCCCCAGCATTTT
-	-	TRBV21-1	TRBJ1-2	CASSKVEGRRGYTF	TGTGCCAGCAGCAAAGTTGAAGGCAGGCGGGGCTACACCTTC
TRBD2	few	TRBV7-6	TRBJ2-5	CASSSGSISGGTQETQYF	TGTGCCAGCAGCTCCGGCTCGATTAGCGGGGGGACCCAAGAGACCCAGTACTTC
TRBD1	-	TRBV6-1	TRBJ1-1	CASSTQGGNTEAFF	TGTGCCAGCAGTACACAGGGGGGGAACACTGAAGCTTTCTTT
-	-	TRBV30	TRBJ2-5	CAWSALEETQYF	TGTGCCTGGAGTGCCCTAGAAGAGACCCAGTACTTC
-	once	TRBV7-6	TRBJ2-1	CASSLSKVASYIGKTEQFF	TGTGCCAGCAGCTTAAGTAAAGTTGCTAGTTATATTGGGAAGACTGAGCAGTTCTTC
TRBD1	-	TRBV19	TRBJ2-5	CASTDRVGAQETQYF	TGTGCCAGTACCGACAGGGTGGGGGCCCAAGAGACCCAGTACTTC
-	-	TRBV4-1	TRBJ2-7	CASSQDGGRGVYEQYF	TGCGCCAGCAGCCAAGATGGGGGGAGAGGGGTCTACGAGCAGTACTTC
-	few	TRBV5-4	TRBJ1-6	CASSLVPDNSPLHF	TGTGCCAGCAGCTTGGTCCCAGATAATTCACCCCTCCACTTT
-	-	TRBV28	TRBJ1-2	CASSEAVIYGYTF	TGTGCCAGCAGTGAGGCCGTCATCTATGGCTACACCTTC
TRBD1	few	TRBV2	TRBJ1-5	CASTRGGQVNQPQHF	TGTGCCAGCACCCGGGGAGGACAGGTCAATCAGCCCCAGCATTTT
-	-	TRBV6-4	TRBJ1-5	CASSEGGGSNQPQHF	TGTGCCAGCAGTGAGGGAGGGGGTAGCAATCAGCCCCAGCATTTT
-	-	TRBV19	TRBJ1-2	CATERSGARGYTF	TGTGCCACCGAAAGGTCAGGGGCACGGGGCTACACCTTC
-	-	TRBV19	TRBJ1-2	CASSIDRQGRLYGYTF	TGTGCCAGTAGTATAGATCGTCAGGGACGGCTCTATGGCTACACCTTC
-	few	TRBV7-9	TRBJ1-6	CASSLKGGRNSPLHF	TGTGCCAGCAGCTTAAAGGGTGGCCGTAATTCACCCCTCCACTTT
-	-	TRBV9	TRBJ2-4	CASSAQQGIQYF	TGTGCCAGCAGCGCCCAACAGGGCATTCAGTACTTC
TRBD2	-	TRBV7-2	TRBJ2-2	CASSLGVAGGPNGELFF	TGTGCCAGCAGCTTAGGGGTGGCGGGGGGGCCTAACGGGGAGCTGTTTTTT
-	-	TRBV2	TRBJ2-3	CASRKDRPSTDTQYF	TGTGCCAGCAGAAAGGACAGACCTAGCACAGATACGCAGTATTTT
-	-	TRBV7-9	TRBJ1-1	CASSVGSSGEAFF	TGTGCCAGCAGCGTAGGCAGTAGTGGCGAAGCTTTCTTT
-	-	TRBV25-1	TRBJ1-6	CASSGEYNSPLHF	TGTGCCAGCAGTGGGGAGTATAATTCACCCCTCCACTTT